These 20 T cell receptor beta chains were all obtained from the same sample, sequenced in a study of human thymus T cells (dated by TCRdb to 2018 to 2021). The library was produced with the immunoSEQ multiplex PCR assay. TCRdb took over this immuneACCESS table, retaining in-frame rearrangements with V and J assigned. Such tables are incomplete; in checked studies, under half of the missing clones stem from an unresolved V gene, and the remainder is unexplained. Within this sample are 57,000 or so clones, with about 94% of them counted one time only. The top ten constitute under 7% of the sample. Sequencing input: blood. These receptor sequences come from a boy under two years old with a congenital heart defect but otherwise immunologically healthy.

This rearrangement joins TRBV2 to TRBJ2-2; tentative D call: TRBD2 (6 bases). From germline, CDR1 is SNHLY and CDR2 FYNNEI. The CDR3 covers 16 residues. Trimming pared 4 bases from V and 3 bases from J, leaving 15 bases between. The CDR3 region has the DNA TGTGCCAGCAGTGGGGAGTTGACTAGATACACCGGGGAGCTGTTTTTT. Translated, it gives CASSGELTRYTGELFF.

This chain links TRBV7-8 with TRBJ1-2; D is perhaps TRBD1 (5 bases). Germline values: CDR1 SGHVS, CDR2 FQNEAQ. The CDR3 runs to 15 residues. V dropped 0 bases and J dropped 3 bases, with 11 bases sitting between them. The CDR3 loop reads CASSLAQGWDYGYTF. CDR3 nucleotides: TGTGCCAGCAGCTTAGCGCAGGGCTGGGACTATGGCTACACCTTC.

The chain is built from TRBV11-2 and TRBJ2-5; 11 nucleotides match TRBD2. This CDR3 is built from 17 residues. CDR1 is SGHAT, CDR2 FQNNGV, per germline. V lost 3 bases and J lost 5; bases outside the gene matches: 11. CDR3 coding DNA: TGTGCCAGCAGCTTTTCCCCGGGACTAGCGGTTCACGAGACCCAGTACTTC. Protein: CASSFSPGLAVHETQYF.

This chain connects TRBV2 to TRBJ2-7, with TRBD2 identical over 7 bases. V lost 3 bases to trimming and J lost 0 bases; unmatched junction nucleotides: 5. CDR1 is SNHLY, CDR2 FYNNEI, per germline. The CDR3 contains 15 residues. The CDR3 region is CASSDPAGFSYEQYF. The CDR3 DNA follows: TGTGCCAGCAGTGATCCAGCGGGATTCTCCTACGAGCAGTACTTC.

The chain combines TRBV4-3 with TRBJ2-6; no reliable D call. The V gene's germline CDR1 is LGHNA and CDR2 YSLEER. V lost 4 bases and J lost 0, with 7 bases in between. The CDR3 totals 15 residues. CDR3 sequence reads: CASSLGPSGANVLTF. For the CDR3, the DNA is TGCGCCAGCAGCCTGGGTCCCTCTGGGGCCAACGTCCTGACTTTC.

This CDR3 reads CASSIGPLHF. CDR3 sequence (DNA): TGTGCCAGCAGTATCGGGCCCCTCCACTTT. The rearrangement uses TRBV6-1 and TRBJ1-6, with no clear D. Germline V gene data show CDR1 as MNHNS and CDR2 as SASEGT. There are 10 residues in the CDR3. The V end lost 5 bases, the J end lost 13 bases, and 6 bases lay between the germline ends.

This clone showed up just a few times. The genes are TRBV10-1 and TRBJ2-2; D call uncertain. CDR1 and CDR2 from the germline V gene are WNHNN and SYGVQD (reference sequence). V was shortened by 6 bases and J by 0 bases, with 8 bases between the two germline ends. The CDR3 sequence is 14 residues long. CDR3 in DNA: TGCGCCAGCAGACAGAGCGCGAACACCGGGGAGCTGTTTTTT. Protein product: CASRQSANTGELFF.

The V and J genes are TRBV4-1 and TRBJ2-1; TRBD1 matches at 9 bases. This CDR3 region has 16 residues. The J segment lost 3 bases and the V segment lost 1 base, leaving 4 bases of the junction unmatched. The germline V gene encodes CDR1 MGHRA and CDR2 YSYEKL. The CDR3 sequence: CASSQAPGQGYNEQFF. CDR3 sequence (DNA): TGCGCCAGCAGCCAAGCACCGGGACAGGGCTACAATGAGCAGTTCTTC.

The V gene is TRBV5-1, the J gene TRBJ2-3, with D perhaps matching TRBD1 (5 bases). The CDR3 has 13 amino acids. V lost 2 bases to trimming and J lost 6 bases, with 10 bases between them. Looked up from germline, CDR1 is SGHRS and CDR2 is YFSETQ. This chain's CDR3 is CASSLNPGDTQYF. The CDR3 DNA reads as TGCGCCAGCAGCTTAAACCCAGGGGATACGCAGTATTTT.

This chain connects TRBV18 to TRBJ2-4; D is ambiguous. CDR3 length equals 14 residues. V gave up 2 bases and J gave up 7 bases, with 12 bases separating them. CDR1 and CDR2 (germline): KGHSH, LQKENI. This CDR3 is CASSPASPFNIQYF. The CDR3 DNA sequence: TGTGCCAGCTCACCAGCCAGTCCCTTTAACATTCAGTACTTC. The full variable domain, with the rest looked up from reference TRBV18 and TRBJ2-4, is NAGVMQNPRHLVRRRGQEARLRCSPMKGHSHVYWYRQLPEEGLKFMVYLQKENIIDESGMPKERFSAEFPKEGPSILRIQQVVRGDSAAYFCASSPASPFNIQYFGAGTRLSVL.

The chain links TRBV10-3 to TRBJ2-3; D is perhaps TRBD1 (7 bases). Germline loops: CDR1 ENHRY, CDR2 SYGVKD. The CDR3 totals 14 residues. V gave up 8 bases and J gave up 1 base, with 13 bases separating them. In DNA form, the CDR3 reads TGTGCCATCGGGCAGGGGGGTGGCACAGATACGCAGTATTTT. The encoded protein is CAIGQGGGTDTQYF.

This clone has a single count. CDR3 residues: CASSLLQDSYEQYF. In DNA, the CDR3 is TGTGCCAGCAGCTTACTACAGGACTCCTACGAGCAGTACTTC. This chain joins TRBV11-1 and TRBJ2-7, with TRBD1 as a possible D gene (5 bases). V lost 2 bases to trimming and J lost 0 bases, with 8 bases between them. The CDR3 totals 14 residues. The germline CDR1 and CDR2 sequences are SGHAT and FQDESV (reference sequence).

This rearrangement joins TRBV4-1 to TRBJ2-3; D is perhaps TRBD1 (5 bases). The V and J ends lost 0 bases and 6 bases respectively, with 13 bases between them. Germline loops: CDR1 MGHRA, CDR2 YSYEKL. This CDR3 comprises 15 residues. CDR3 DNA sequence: TGCGCCAGCAGCCAAGATCCCGACAGTCGGGATACGCAGTATTTT. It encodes CASSQDPDSRDTQYF.

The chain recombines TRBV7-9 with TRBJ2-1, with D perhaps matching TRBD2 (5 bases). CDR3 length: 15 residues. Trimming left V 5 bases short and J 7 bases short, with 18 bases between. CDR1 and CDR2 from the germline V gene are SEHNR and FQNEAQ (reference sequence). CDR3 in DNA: TGTGCCAGCAGCCGAGCGGTGGGTCGTACAAATGAGCAGTTCTTC. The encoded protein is CASSRAVGRTNEQFF. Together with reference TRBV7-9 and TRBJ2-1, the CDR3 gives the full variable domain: DTGVSQNPRHKITKRGQNVTFRCDPISEHNRLYWYRQTLGQGPEFLTYFQNEAQLEKSRLLSDRFSAERPKGSFSTLEIQRTEQGDSAMYLCASSRAVGRTNEQFFGPGTRLTVL.

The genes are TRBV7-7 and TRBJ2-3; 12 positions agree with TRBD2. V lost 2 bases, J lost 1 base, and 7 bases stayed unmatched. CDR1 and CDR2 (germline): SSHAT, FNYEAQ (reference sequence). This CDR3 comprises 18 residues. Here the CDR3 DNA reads TGTGCCAGCAGCTTACTCCTAGCGGGGGGGCCGGGCACAGATACGCAGTATTTT. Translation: CASSLLLAGGPGTDTQYF. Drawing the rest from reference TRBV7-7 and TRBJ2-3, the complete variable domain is GAGVSQSPRYKVTKRGQDVTLRCDPISSHATLYWYQQALGQGPEFLTYFNYEAQPDKSGLPSDRFSAERPEGSISTLTIQRTEQRDSAMYRCASSLLLAGGPGTDTQYFGPGTRLTVL.

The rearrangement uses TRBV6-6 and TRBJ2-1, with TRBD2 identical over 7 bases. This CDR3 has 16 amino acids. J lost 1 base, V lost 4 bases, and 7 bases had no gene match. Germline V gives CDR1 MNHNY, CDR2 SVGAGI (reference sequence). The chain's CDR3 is CASSFRASGSYNEQFF. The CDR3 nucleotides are TGTGCCAGCAGTTTTCGGGCTAGCGGTTCCTACAATGAGCAGTTCTTC.

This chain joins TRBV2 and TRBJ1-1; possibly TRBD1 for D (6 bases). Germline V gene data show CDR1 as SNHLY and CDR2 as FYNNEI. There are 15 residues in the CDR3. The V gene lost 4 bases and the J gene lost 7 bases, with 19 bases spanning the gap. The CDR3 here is CASSARTAVIIEAFF. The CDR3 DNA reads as TGTGCCAGCAGTGCCCGGACAGCCGTGATAATTGAAGCTTTCTTT.

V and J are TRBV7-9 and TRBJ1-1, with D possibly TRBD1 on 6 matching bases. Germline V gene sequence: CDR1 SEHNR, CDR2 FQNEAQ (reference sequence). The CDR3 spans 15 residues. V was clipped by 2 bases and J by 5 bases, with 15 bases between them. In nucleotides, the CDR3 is TGTGCCAGCAGCTTATCGCGGGGGGCTGGAACTGAAGCTTTCTTT. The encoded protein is CASSLSRGAGTEAFF.

CDR3 protein: CASSESGRSNWPQHF. In DNA form, the CDR3 reads TGTGCCAGCAGTGAATCAGGGCGGTCAAACTGGCCCCAGCATTTT. The chain links TRBV2 to TRBJ1-5; D possibly corresponds to TRBD1 (5 bases). CDR1 is SNHLY and CDR2 is FYNNEI in the germline V gene. The CDR3 sequence is 15 residues long. V lost 2 bases to trimming and J lost 9 bases, with 17 bases between them.

The DNA of the CDR3 is TGTGCCAGCAGCCTATGGAATGAGCAGTTCTTC. Protein product: CASSLWNEQFF. This chain joins TRBV7-2 and TRBJ2-1; no firm D call. The V gene's germline CDR1 is SGHTA and CDR2 FQGNSA. This CDR3 comprises 11 residues. V lost 5 bases to trimming and J lost 7 bases, with 6 bases between them.